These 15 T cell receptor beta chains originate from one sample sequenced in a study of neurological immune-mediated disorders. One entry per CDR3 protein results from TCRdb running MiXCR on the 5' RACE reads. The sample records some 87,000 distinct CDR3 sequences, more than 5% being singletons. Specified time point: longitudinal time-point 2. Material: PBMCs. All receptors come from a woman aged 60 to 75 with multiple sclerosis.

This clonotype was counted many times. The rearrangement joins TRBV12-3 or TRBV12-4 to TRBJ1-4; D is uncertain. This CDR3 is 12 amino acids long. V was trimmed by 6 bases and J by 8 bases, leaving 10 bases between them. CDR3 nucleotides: TGTGCCAGCAGACCAGTGGGGGAAAAACTGTTTTTT. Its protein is CASRPVGEKLFF.

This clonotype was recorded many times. This CDR3 is CASSWARNTEAFF. The CDR3 coding sequence is TGTGCCAGCAGCTGGGCCAGGAACACTGAAGCTTTCTTT. V is TRBV14 and J is TRBJ1-1; D is undetermined. The CDR3 sequence is 13 residues long. Germline CDR1 SGHDN, CDR2 FVKESK. The V end lost 5 bases, the J end lost 1 base, and 8 bases lay between the germline ends.

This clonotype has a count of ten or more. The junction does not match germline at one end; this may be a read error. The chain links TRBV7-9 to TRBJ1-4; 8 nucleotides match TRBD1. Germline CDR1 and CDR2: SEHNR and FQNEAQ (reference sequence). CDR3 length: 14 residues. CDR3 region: CASNLGQGREKLFF. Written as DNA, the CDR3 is TGTGCCAGCAACTTAGGACAGGGTCGGGAAAAACTGTTTTTT.

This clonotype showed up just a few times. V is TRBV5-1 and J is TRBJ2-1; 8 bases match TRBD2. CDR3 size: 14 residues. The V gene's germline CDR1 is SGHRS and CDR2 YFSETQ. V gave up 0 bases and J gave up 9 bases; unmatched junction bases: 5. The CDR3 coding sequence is TGCGCCAGCAGCTTGGGGGGGACTAGTTCTGAGCAGTTCTTC. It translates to CASSLGGTSSEQFF.

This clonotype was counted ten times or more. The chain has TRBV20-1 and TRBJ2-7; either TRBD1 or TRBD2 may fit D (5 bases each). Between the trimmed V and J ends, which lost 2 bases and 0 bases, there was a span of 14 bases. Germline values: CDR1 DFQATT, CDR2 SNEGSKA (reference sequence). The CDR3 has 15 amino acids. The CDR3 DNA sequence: TGCAGTGCTAGACCACCTATGGGGACCTCCTACGAGCAGTACTTC. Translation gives CSARPPMGTSYEQYF.

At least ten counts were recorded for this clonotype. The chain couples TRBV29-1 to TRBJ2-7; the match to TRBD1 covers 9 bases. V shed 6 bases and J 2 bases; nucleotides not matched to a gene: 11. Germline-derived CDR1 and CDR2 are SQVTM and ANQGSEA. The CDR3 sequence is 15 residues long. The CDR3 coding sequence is TGCAGCGTCGGCGACCCCCGGGACAGGGCCTACGAGCAGTACTTC. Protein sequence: CSVGDPRDRAYEQYF.

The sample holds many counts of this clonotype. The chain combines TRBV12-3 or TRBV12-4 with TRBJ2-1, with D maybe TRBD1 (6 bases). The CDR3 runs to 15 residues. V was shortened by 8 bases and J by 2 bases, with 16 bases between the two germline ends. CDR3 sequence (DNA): TGTGCCAGCTGCTACCAGGGGAGCGCCTACAATGAGCAGTTCTTC. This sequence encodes CASCYQGSAYNEQFF.

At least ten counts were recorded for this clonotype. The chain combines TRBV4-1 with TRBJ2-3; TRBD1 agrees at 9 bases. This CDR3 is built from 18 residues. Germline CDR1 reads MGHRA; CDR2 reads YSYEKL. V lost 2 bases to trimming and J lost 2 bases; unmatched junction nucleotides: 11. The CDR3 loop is CASSQLQTTGGITDTQYF. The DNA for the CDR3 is TGCGCCAGCAGCCAACTACAAACGACAGGGGGAATCACAGATACGCAGTATTTT.

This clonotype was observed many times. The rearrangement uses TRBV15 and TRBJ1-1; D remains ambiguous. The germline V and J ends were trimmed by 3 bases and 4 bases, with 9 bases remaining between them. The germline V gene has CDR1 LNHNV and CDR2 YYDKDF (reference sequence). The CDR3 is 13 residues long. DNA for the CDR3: TGTGCCACCAGCAGGACGGGAAGCACTGAAGCTTTCTTT. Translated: CATSRTGSTEAFF.

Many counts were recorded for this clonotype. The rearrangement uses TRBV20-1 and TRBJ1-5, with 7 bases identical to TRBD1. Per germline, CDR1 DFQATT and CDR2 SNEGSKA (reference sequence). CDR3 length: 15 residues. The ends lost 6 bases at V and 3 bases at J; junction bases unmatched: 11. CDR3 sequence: CSAQGTVGYNQPQHF. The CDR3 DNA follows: TGCAGTGCCCAAGGGACAGTTGGCTACAATCAGCCCCAGCATTTT.

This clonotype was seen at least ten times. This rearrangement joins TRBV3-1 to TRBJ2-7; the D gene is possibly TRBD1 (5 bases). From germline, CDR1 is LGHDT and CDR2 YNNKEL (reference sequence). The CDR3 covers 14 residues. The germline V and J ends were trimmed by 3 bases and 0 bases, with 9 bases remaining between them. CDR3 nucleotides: TGTGCCAGCAGCCAGGACACCTACTCCTACGAGCAGTACTTC. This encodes CASSQDTYSYEQYF.

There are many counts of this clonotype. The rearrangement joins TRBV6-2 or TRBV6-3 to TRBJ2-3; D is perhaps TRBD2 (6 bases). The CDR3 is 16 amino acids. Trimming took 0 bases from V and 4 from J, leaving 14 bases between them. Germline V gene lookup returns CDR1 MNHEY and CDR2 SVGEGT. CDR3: CASSYSGREVADTQYF. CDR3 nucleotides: TGTGCCAGCAGTTACTCGGGGCGGGAAGTGGCAGATACGCAGTATTTT.

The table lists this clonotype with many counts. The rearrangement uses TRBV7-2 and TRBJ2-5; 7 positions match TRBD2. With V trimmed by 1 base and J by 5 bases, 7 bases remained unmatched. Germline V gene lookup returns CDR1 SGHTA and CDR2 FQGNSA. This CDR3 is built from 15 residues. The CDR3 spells CASSLGGGLIETQYF. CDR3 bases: TGTGCCAGCAGCTTAGGGGGAGGGCTAATCGAGACCCAGTACTTC.

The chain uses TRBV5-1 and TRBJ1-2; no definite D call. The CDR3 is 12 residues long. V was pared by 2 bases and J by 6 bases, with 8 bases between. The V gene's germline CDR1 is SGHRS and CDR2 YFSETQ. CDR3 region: CASSFSRDGYTF. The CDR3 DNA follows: TGCGCCAGCAGCTTCTCGAGAGATGGCTACACCTTC.

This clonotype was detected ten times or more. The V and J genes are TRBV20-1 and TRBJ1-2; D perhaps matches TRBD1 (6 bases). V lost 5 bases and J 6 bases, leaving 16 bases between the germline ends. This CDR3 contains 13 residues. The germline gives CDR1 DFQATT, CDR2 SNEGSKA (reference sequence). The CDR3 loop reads CSAEETGRNGYTF. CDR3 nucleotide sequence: TGCAGTGCTGAAGAAACAGGGAGGAATGGCTACACCTTC.